These 5 T cell receptor beta chains were sequenced from one sample in a study of response to subunit inactivated influenza vaccine. Using its own MiXCR run on the RT-PCR reads, TCRdb lists one record per CDR3 protein. The table has roughly 620,000 distinct CDR3 sequences, around 11% seen once. The same specimen was also included in a second study, on T cells expressing NK-cell markers. As that study records: What made the TCR beta cDNA was 5'RACE template switching with UMIs.

The sequencing used PBMCs from blood, collected on the day of vaccination. Source of these receptors: a man in his fifties or sixties who received an inactivated influenza vaccine.

This clonotype was observed a handful of times. The chain carries TRBV7-9 and TRBJ1-5, with 7 nucleotides matching TRBD1. The CDR3 has 16 amino acids. V shed 3 bases, J shed 8 bases, and the junction held 13 bases outside the gene matches. CDR1 and CDR2 from the germline V gene are SEHNR and FQNEAQ (reference sequence). The CDR3 loop reads CASSLTPGGKEKPQHF. CDR3 nucleotide sequence: TGTGCCAGCAGCTTGACACCAGGGGGTAAGGAGAAGCCCCAGCATTTT.

This CDR3 is CASSLPASPGGGRYEQYF. The CDR3 nucleotides are TGCGCCAGCAGCTTACCGGCATCTCCGGGCGGAGGCCGCTACGAGCAGTACTTC. The chain has TRBV5-1 and TRBJ2-7, with a possible D match to TRBD2 (5 bases). The CDR3 spans 18 residues. Germline V gene lookup returns CDR1 SGHRS and CDR2 YFSETQ. V was shortened by 2 bases and J by 3 bases, with 24 bases between the two germline ends.

This chain joins TRBV29-1 and TRBJ2-7, with a possible D match to TRBD2 (5 bases). This CDR3 has 13 residues. Germline V gene data show CDR1 as SQVTM and CDR2 as ANQGSEA. DNA of the CDR3: TGCAGTATTATAGGACTGCAACCCTACGAGCAGTACTTC. Translated, it gives CSIIGLQPYEQYF.

The sample holds many counts of this clonotype. V usage is TRBV18 and J usage is TRBJ2-1; D might be TRBD2 (5 bases). Germline V lookup: CDR1 KGHSH, CDR2 LQKENI. The CDR3 is made up of 14 amino acids. Deletions cut 2 bases from V and 4 bases from J, with 9 bases between. The CDR3 DNA sequence: TGTGCCAGCTCACCAGCCCGGGAATACAATGAGCAGTTCTTC. It yields the protein CASSPAREYNEQFF. Looking up the rest from reference TRBV18 and TRBJ2-1 gives the full variable domain: NAGVMQNPRHLVRRRGQEARLRCSPMKGHSHVYWYRQLPEEGLKFMVYLQKENIIDESGMPKERFSAEFPKEGPSILRIQQVVRGDSAAYFCASSPAREYNEQFFGPGTRLTVL.

The genes are TRBV20-1 and TRBJ2-1, with 13 bases aligning to TRBD2. CDR1 DFQATT and CDR2 SNEGSKA come from the germline V gene (reference sequence). There are 14 residues in the CDR3. J gave up 4 bases and V 5 bases, and 2 bases lay outside the gene matches. CDR3 sequence: CSALGLAGYNEQFF. The CDR3 nucleotides read TGCAGTGCTCTGGGACTAGCGGGGTACAATGAGCAGTTCTTC.